The 14 T cell receptor beta chains below all came from one sample that was sequenced in a study of blood T cell repertoires in COVID-19. Sequencing was performed with immunoSEQ multiplex PCR; in TCRdb, only in-frame clones are kept and a portion is missing. This sample yields 130,000 to 150,000 clones, of which just under 85% are seen a single time; under 9.5% belongs to the top ten. The specimen sequenced was PBMCs or T cells enriched from blood (not recorded which). The receptor set was obtained from a man over 45 who had recovered from COVID-19.

V and J are TRBV7-9 and TRBJ1-2, with TRBD1 as a possible D gene (6 bases). V lost 5 bases to trimming and J lost 3 bases, with 25 bases between them. Looked up from germline, CDR1 is SEHNR and CDR2 is FQNEAQ (reference sequence). This CDR3 contains 18 residues. CDR3 amino acids: CASSLRSDRKSFDYGYTF. The CDR3 coding sequence is TGTGCCAGCAGCCTTAGGTCGGACAGAAAGTCCTTTGACTATGGCTACACCTTC.

The chain uses TRBV30 and TRBJ1-5; 7 bases agree with TRBD1. Germline CDR1 is GTSNPN and CDR2 is SVGIG (reference sequence). V shed 7 bases and J 0 bases; nucleotides not matched to a gene: 6. The CDR3 is 14 residues long. The CDR3 DNA reads TGTGCCTTGAGGGGGACAGATAGCAATCAGCCCCAGCATTTT. It codes for CALRGTDSNQPQHF.

The J gene is TRBJ2-1, the V gene TRBV10-3; 9 bases are a match to TRBD2. CDR1 is ENHRY and CDR2 is SYGVKD in the germline V gene. V trimming: 7 bases; J trimming: 3 bases; junction bases outside the gene matches: 10. The CDR3 runs to 16 residues. CDR3 in amino acids: CAIKAVGGGVYNEQFF. CDR3 in DNA: TGTGCCATCAAGGCGGTTGGCGGGGGGGTCTACAATGAGCAGTTCTTC.

The chain is built from TRBV19 and TRBJ1-1; D is possibly TRBD1 (6 bases). The CDR3 is made up of 15 amino acids. Germline CDR1 and CDR2: LNHDA and SQIVND (reference sequence). V dropped 3 bases and J dropped 4 bases, with 15 bases sitting between them. CDR3 nucleotides: TGTGCCAGTAGTATTCACAGGGTGGAGGCCACTGAAGCTTTCTTT. This translates into CASSIHRVEATEAFF.

V usage is TRBV4-1 and J usage is TRBJ1-2; TRBD1 matches 12 bases. CDR3 length equals 15 residues. Germline V gives CDR1 MGHRA, CDR2 YSYEKL. J gave up 6 bases and V 2 bases, and 4 bases lay outside the gene matches. The CDR3: CASSQPGQGADGYTF. The DNA of the CDR3 is TGCGCCAGCAGCCAACCGGGACAGGGGGCGGATGGCTACACCTTC.

The chain combines TRBV6-5 with TRBJ1-4; possible D gene TRBD1, 5 bases. The CDR3 is 16 residues long. V was shortened by 0 bases and J by 7 bases, with 15 bases between the two germline ends. The germline V gene has CDR1 MNHEY and CDR2 SVGAGI. The CDR3 reads CASSYSLTALGEKLFF. CDR3 in DNA: TGTGCCAGCAGTTACTCTTTGACAGCGTTGGGTGAAAAACTGTTTTTT.

This clone was seen a handful of times. V gene TRBV19 combines with J gene TRBJ1-2; no firm D call. This CDR3 is 14 amino acids long. Trimming shortened V by 2 bases and J by 4 bases, and 11 bases separated the two germline ends. Looked up from germline, CDR1 is LNHDA and CDR2 is SQIVND (reference sequence). The chain's CDR3 is CASSISQISYGYTF. As DNA, the CDR3 is TGTGCCAGTAGTATATCGCAGATTTCCTATGGCTACACCTTC.

The genes are TRBV9 and TRBJ2-7, with 8 positions matching TRBD2. Germline V gene data show CDR1 as SGDLS and CDR2 as YYNGEE. CDR3 size: 13 residues. Germline trimming cut 1 base from V and 4 bases from J; bases unmatched to any gene: 1. The CDR3 nucleotides read TGTGCCAGCAGCGTAAGCGGGGGATACGAGCAGTACTTC. Protein sequence: CASSVSGGYEQYF.

This clone was picked up a small number of times. The V and J genes are TRBV14 and TRBJ1-1; D gene unclear. Trimming left V 0 bases short and J 3 bases short, with 14 bases between. In germline, CDR1 is SGHDN, CDR2 FVKESK. CDR3 length: 16 residues. The CDR3 region has the DNA TGTGCCAGCAGCCAAGATGGGCAGACGGTGTACACTGAAGCTTTCTTT. Amino acid sequence: CASSQDGQTVYTEAFF.

This rearrangement joins TRBV19 to TRBJ2-1, with 15 bases identical to TRBD2. Trimming took 6 bases from V and 8 from J; bases not matched to a gene: 5. This CDR3 is built from 15 residues. Germline V gene sequence: CDR1 LNHDA, CDR2 SQIVND (reference sequence). The CDR3 nucleotides are TGTGCCAGTAGCCCCGGACTAGCGGGGGGGTATGAGCAGTTCTTC. This codes for CASSPGLAGGYEQFF.

A word on this clone: Germline and junction disagree at one end, which may indicate a read error. The chain employs TRBV7-7 and TRBJ2-5; maybe TRBD1 (8 bases). The CDR3 covers 16 residues. Germline CDR1 is SSHAT and CDR2 is FNYEAQ (reference sequence). The CDR3 here is CASSLDGQGGRETQYF. The DNA for the CDR3 is TGTGCTAGCAGCTTAGATGGACAGGGAGGGCGAGAGACCCAGTACTTC.

Only a few counts were recorded for this clone. CDR3 residues: CASSLHRSTDTQYF. The CDR3 DNA follows: TGCGCCAGCAGCTTGCACAGATCCACAGATACGCAGTATTTT. The chain carries TRBV5-1 and TRBJ2-3; no firm D call. Per the germline V gene, CDR1 is SGHRS and CDR2 is YFSETQ. The CDR3 consists of 14 residues. With 1 base removed from V and 2 bases from J, the gap between germline ends came to 8 bases.

V gene TRBV9 combines with J gene TRBJ2-5; 7 bases are a match to TRBD1. There are 15 residues in the CDR3. Germline loops: CDR1 SGDLS, CDR2 YYNGEE. V lost 2 bases, J lost 4 bases, and 8 bases stayed unmatched. For the CDR3, the DNA is TGTGCCAGCAGCGTCGGCAAGGGGGCGAGAGAGACCCAGTACTTC. It encodes CASSVGKGARETQYF. The full variable domain, with the rest looked up from reference TRBV9 and TRBJ2-5, is DSGVTQTPKHLITATGQRVTLRCSPRSGDLSVYWYQQSLDQGLQFLIQYYNGEERAKGNILERFSAQQFPDLHSELNLSSLELGDSALYFCASSVGKGARETQYFGPGTRLLVL.

With regard to this clone: Germline and junction disagree at one end, which may indicate a read error. The chain uses TRBV7-7 and TRBJ1-5; the match to TRBD1 covers 7 bases. This CDR3 is built from 18 residues. CDR1 is SSHAT and CDR2 is FNYEAQ in the germline V gene (reference sequence). CDR3: CASSPDRARGYSNQPQHF. CDR3 DNA: TGTGCTAGCAGTCCAGACAGGGCCCGGGGTTATAGCAATCAGCCCCAGCATTTT. Based on the CDR3 plus reference TRBV7-7 and TRBJ1-5, the full variable domain is GAGVSQSPRYKVTKRGQDVTLRCDPISSHATLYWYQQALGQGPEFLTYFNYEAQPDKSGLPSDRFSAERPEGSISTLTIQRTEQRDSAMYRCASSPDRARGYSNQPQHFGDGTRLSIL.